One T cell receptor (beta chain) is described in this entry. The data are from a study of blood T cell repertoires in COVID-19. Across the study: The study drew acute and convalescent COVID-19 samples from the United States, Italy and Spain. Sample material is recorded as cDNA or gDNA derived from T cells, B-cell-depleted T cells, or PBMCs.

Study processing details: Quantification of nucleated cells was approximated via reference gene primer amplification. The repertoire was sequenced with immunoSEQ multiplex PCR; TCRdb's copy has only in-frame clones and lacks some. The V and J calls and clone size are taken from that table; D and trimming were inferred from the DNA. The repertoire holds roughly 60,000 clones, with approximately 80% as singletons. CDR3 length: 12 amino acids. Germline V CDR1 and CDR2: MNHNS, SASEGT. V lost 3 bases to trimming and J lost 7 bases, with 4 bases between them. Sample: peripheral blood. The rearrangement joins TRBV6-1 to TRBJ1-6; no clear D gene. This clonotype was obtained from a woman in her fifties or sixties with acute or convalescent COVID-19. In DNA form, the CDR3 reads TGTGCCAGCAGTGAGACAAATTCACCCCTCCACTTT. This encodes CASSETNSPLHF.